This T cell receptor beta chain is from a study of T cells in Graves' hyperthyroidism and ophthalmopathy. Amplification of TCR beta CDR3 regions used RNA as the template. The primer set for the first-round RT-PCR of the TCR CDR3 was HTBI. TCRdb reanalysed the multiplex PCR reads using MiXCR and keeps one entry per CDR3 protein. The data show 600,000 to 700,000 distinct CDR3 sequences, with about 45% seen just once and more than 7% held by the top ten. The sequenced sample was peripheral blood or thyroid tissue (not recorded which). This clonotype originated in an adult man with Graves' disease, either hyperthyroidism or ophthalmopathy (not recorded which).

CDR3 sequence: CASSLVAGVGEQYF. DNA for the CDR3: TGTGCCAGCAGCTTGGTAGCGGGAGTTGGAGAGCAGTACTTC. The chain is built from TRBV5-4 and TRBJ2-7; 9 bases agree with TRBD2. The CDR3 covers 14 residues. J was trimmed by 7 bases and V by 0 bases; bases with no gene match: 5. The germline V gene encodes CDR1 SGHNT and CDR2 YYREEE (reference sequence).